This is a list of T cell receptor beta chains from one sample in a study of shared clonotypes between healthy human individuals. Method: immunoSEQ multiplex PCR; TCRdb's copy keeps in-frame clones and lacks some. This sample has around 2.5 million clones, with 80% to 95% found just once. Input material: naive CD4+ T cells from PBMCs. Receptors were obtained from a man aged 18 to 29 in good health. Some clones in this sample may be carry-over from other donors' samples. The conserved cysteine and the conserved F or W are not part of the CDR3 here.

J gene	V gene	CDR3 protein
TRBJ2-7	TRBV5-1	ASSFTSGGYEQY
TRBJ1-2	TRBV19	ASSVRSEDYGYT
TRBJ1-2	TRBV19	ASSWISYGYT
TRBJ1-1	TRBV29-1	SVLDGGNTEAF
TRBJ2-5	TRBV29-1	SGRTGWETQY
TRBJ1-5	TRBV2	ASSALGQGIYQPQH
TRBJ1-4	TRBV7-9	ASRGTGAVSEKLF
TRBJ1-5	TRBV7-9	ASSPDRERQPQH
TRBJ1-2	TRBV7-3	ASSLTGVGYT
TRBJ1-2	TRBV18	ASSPTQLARGFNYGYT
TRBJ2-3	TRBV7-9	ASSLDGPDTQY
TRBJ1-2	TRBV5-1	ASSRDRLPGGYT
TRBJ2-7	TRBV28	ASSSSREQY
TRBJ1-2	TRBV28	ASSPRATGLGYT
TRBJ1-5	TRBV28	ASSFLGALGYSNQPQH
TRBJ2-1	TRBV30	AWSVRLAATYNEQF
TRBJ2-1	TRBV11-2	ASSWTSGSYNEQF
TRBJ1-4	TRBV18	ASSPAMTNEKLF
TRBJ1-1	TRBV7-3	ASSLTGTMNTEAF
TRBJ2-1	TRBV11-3	ASSLDGYNEQF
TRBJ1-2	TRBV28	ASSPAGSYGYT
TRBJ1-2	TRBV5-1	ASSRDSYGYT
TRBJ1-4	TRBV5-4	ASSFRGTGRTPTNEKLF
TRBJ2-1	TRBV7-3	ASSSQPGGMNEQF
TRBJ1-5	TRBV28	ATGTGFYSNQPQH
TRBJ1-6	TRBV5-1	ASSPTGTVYSPLH